A selection of T cell receptor beta chains follows, all from one sample in a study of blood T cells in healthy people across ages. TCRdb re-called the 5' RACE reads through MiXCR, storing one row per CDR3 protein. Of approximately 790,000 distinct CDR3 sequences detected, 55% to 65% appear once; the ten largest clones hold around a quarter. Sequenced input: blood. The receptors were sampled from a young man in good health. CDR3s include the opening cysteine and the closing phenylalanine or tryptophan. D genes are given only for firm matches. Only part of the rows carry a size: once, few, many, or a class if the clone is expanded.

d_gene	abundance	v_gene	j_gene	CDR3nt	CDR3aa
TRBD2	once	TRBV7-9	TRBJ2-7	TGTGCCAGCAGCTCTCTAGCGGACAACGAGCAGTACTTC	CASSSLADNEQYF
.	.	TRBV20-1	TRBJ2-3	TGCAGCGCCACGAGGGCAGATACGCAGTATTTT	CSATRADTQYF
TRBD2	.	TRBV7-9	TRBJ2-3	TGTGCCAGCAGGGGACTAGCGGGGGGGTACAATGAGCAGTATTTT	CASRGLAGGYNEQYF
.	few	TRBV20-1	TRBJ1-2	TGCAGTGCTAGGCTTTTCTCGGGTGATGGCTACACCTTC	CSARLFSGDGYTF
.	.	TRBV12-3/TRBV12-4	TRBJ2-1	TGTGCCAGCAGTTTAACCGTTACTAATGAGCAGTTCTTC	CASSLTVTNEQFF
.	few	TRBV29-1	TRBJ2-5	TGCAGCGTTGATCACAGGGAGCAGACCCAGTACTTC	CSVDHREQTQYF
.	once	TRBV6-5	TRBJ1-2	TGTGCCAGCGCCACCGGCGGGGGCGGCTACACCTTC	CASATGGGGYTF
TRBD1	few	TRBV12-3/TRBV12-4	TRBJ2-7	TGTGCCAGCAGACCGGGACAGGGCGGCGAGCAGTACTTC	CASRPGQGGEQYF
.	.	TRBV4-3	TRBJ2-4	TGCGCCAGCAGCCAAGACGGGGGAGTGGCCAAAAACATTCAGTACTTC	CASSQDGGVAKNIQYF
.	.	TRBV12-3/TRBV12-4	TRBJ2-3	TGTGCCAGCCTTACACCGCTCACAGATACGCAGTATTTT	CASLTPLTDTQYF
.	.	TRBV20-1	TRBJ1-4	TGCAGTGCTAGTTTTCTTAATGAAAAACTGTTTTTT	CSASFLNEKLFF
TRBD1	.	TRBV29-1	TRBJ2-1	TGCAGCGTCCCCACAGCTTCGGACAGGGGGCTAGGGAATGAGCAGTTCTTC	CSVPTASDRGLGNEQFF
.	.	TRBV3-1	TRBJ2-7	TGTGCCAGCAGGTCCGGCGGGGGCCACGAGCGGTACTTC	CASRSGGGHERYF
TRBD1	.	TRBV2	TRBJ1-2	TGTGCCAGCAGTGGCCGGGACAGTAACTATGGCTACACCTTC	CASSGRDSNYGYTF
.	.	TRBV7-9	TRBJ2-7	TGTGCCAGCAGCCGACCAGGGACCCCCTACGAGCAGTACTTC	CASSRPGTPYEQYF
.	few	TRBV12-3/TRBV12-4	TRBJ2-5	TGTGCCAGCACCGGAGTTGGGGGAGAGACCCAGTACTTC	CASTGVGGETQYF
.	.	TRBV7-8	TRBJ1-5	TGTGCCAGCAGCTTAAGATCAGACGCTAGCAATCAGCCCCAGCATTTT	CASSLRSDASNQPQHF
TRBD1	.	TRBV15	TRBJ1-2	TGTGCCACCAGCAGAGATACCATAACAGGGGGCGCGCACTATGGCTACACCTTC	CATSRDTITGGAHYGYTF
TRBD1	.	TRBV14	TRBJ2-1	TGTGCCAGCGACAGGGGATCCTACAATGAGCAGTTCTTC	CASDRGSYNEQFF
.	.	TRBV20-1	TRBJ1-6	TGCAGTGCTAGAGAACTGATTAATTCACCCCTCCACTTT	CSARELINSPLHF
.	few	TRBV5-1	TRBJ2-5	TGCGCCAGCAGCCCAGGTTCGGCGGAGGAGACCCAGTACTTC	CASSPGSAEETQYF
TRBD2	.	TRBV2	TRBJ2-7	TGTGCCAGCAGTGGGTTGCCTAGCGGGATCCCGCGGCCCTACGAGCAGTACTTC	CASSGLPSGIPRPYEQYF
TRBD1	.	TRBV7-8	TRBJ1-2	TGTGCCAGCAGCTTAGTAGGCCCAGGGGGTCAAGGTGAAGATGGCTACACCTTC	CASSLVGPGGQGEDGYTF
.	few	TRBV5-1	TRBJ2-7	TGCGCCAGCAGCTTGGAAGGACCGGCGTTCGAGCAGTACTTC	CASSLEGPAFEQYF
TRBD2	.	TRBV12-3/TRBV12-4	TRBJ2-3	TGTGCCAGCGGATTAGCGGGGGGGAGAGATACGCAGTATTTT	CASGLAGGRDTQYF
.	.	TRBV10-3	TRBJ2-3	TGTGCCATCGAGGATTCGGGGGGCGCAGATACGCAGTATTTT	CAIEDSGGADTQYF
TRBD1	.	TRBV28	TRBJ1-5	TGTGCCAGCAGTTTAAGGGGTTTGTGGACTGGACAGGACAATCAGCCCCAGCATTTT	CASSLRGLWTGQDNQPQHF
.	.	TRBV5-1	TRBJ2-7	TGCGCCAGCAGCCAGGACTTAGCCGACGAGCAGTACTTC	CASSQDLADEQYF
.	.	TRBV2	TRBJ1-4	TGTGCCAGCAGTCGACAGGCCGCAACTAATGAAAAACTGTTTTTT	CASSRQAATNEKLFF
.	many	TRBV4-1	TRBJ1-2	TGCGCCAGCAGCCGATCTACCCCACAGGGTCTGGTCTACACCTTC	CASSRSTPQGLVYTF
TRBD1	.	TRBV13	TRBJ1-2	TGTGCCAGCAGCCGGGACAGGGGTAGCTATGGCTACACCTTC	CASSRDRGSYGYTF
TRBD1	.	TRBV28	TRBJ2-7	TGTGCCAGCAGCACCTGGACAGGGGGCTCCGAGCAGTACTTC	CASSTWTGGSEQYF
TRBD2	.	TRBV7-6	TRBJ2-7	TGTGCCAGCAGCCCCCGCATCAAGCGCGGGGGCTACGAGCAGTACTTC	CASSPRIKRGGYEQYF
.	few	TRBV29-1	TRBJ2-7	TGCAGCGTTGAGGGCAGGGCCCACGAGCAGTACTTC	CSVEGRAHEQYF
TRBD2	.	TRBV12-3/TRBV12-4	TRBJ2-5	TGTGCCAGCAGTTTAGGACTAGCGGGGACCGGAGAGACCCAGTACTTC	CASSLGLAGTGETQYF
.	once	TRBV15	TRBJ1-5	TGTGCCACCACCCTTTTTAAGTATAGCAATCAGCCCCAGCATTTT	CATTLFKYSNQPQHF
TRBD1	.	TRBV20-1	TRBJ2-1	TGCAGTGCTCGACAGGGGATTGAGCAGTTCTTC	CSARQGIEQFF
TRBD2	.	TRBV3-1	TRBJ2-5	TGTGCCAGCAGCCAAGGAGTGGTAGCGGGGGCAGAGGAGACCCAGTACTTC	CASSQGVVAGAEETQYF
.	few	TRBV2	TRBJ2-5	TGTGCCAGCAGTTCAACTTCCTCGGGGGAGACCCAGTACTTC	CASSSTSSGETQYF
.	.	TRBV20-1	TRBJ2-5	TGCAGTGCTAGAGTGCCGGGAGCTAAAGAGACCCAGTACTTC	CSARVPGAKETQYF
.	few	TRBV5-8	TRBJ2-7	TGTGCCAGCAGCTTGGTTGGTGCAGCCTACGAGCAGTACTTC	CASSLVGAAYEQYF
.	.	TRBV7-2	TRBJ2-1	TGTGCCAGCAGCCGGTTGGACAATGAGCAGTTCTTC	CASSRLDNEQFF
TRBD1	.	TRBV6-5	TRBJ2-5	TGTGCCAGCAGTTACTCGAGGGGGCAAAAGACCCAGTACTTC	CASSYSRGQKTQYF
.	few	TRBV6-6	TRBJ1-1	TGTGCCAGCAGTTACTCCATGCTGAGGGGCACTGAAGCTTTCTTT	CASSYSMLRGTEAFF
.	.	TRBV15	TRBJ2-5	TGTGCCACCAGCAGAGAAGGGTTGGGTAACAATGAGCAGTACTTC	CATSREGLGNNEQYF
TRBD1	.	TRBV7-2	TRBJ1-5	TGTGCCAGCAGCGTTGGACAGGCTCAGCCCCAGCATTTT	CASSVGQAQPQHF
.	.	TRBV29-1	TRBJ1-2	TGCAGCGTTGCTCAGAGAACCTATGGCTACACCTTC	CSVAQRTYGYTF
.	.	TRBV19	TRBJ2-7	TGTGCCAGTAGTTCTTCACTGAACTACGAGCAGTACTTC	CASSSSLNYEQYF
TRBD2	.	TRBV6-1	TRBJ2-3	TGTGCCAGCAGTGAACGGCGGGGGGCCCTCCGCGGCACAGATACGCAGTATTTT	CASSERRGALRGTDTQYF
TRBD2	.	TRBV2	TRBJ2-3	TGTGCCAGCAGCGAGGGACTAGCGGGGCCCGATACGCAGTATTTT	CASSEGLAGPDTQYF
TRBD2	.	TRBV7-2	TRBJ2-2	TGTGCCAGCAGCCCACGGACTAGCGGGGGCCCGGGCACCGGGGAGCTGTTTTTT	CASSPRTSGGPGTGELFF
.	.	TRBV6-5	TRBJ2-7	TGTGCCAGCAGTTATACCGGACATAACTACGAGCAGTACTTC	CASSYTGHNYEQYF
.	.	TRBV4-3	TRBJ1-6	TGCGCCAGCAGCCCCCGTTTGGGGGATGGTTCACCCCTCCACTTT	CASSPRLGDGSPLHF